This entry features one TCR beta chain sequence. Profiling relied on immunoSEQ multiplex PCR, and the TCRdb table lists in-frame clones only, not all of them. The sample has about 130,000 clones, 86% seen once. This entry is derived from a study of blood T cell repertoires in COVID-19. Germline V gene lookup returns CDR1 SGHTA and CDR2 FQGNSA. The ends lost 5 bases at V and 3 bases at J; junction bases unmatched: 9. The CDR3 extends over 15 amino acids. The rearrangement uses TRBV7-2 and TRBJ2-7; 8 nucleotides align to TRBD1. The source is a woman in her forties or fifties who had recovered from COVID-19. The specimen was PBMCs or T cells enriched from blood (not recorded which). DNA of the CDR3: TGTGCCAGCAGCAGCCGGACAGGGAGAAACTACGAGCAGTACTTC. It encodes CASSSRTGRNYEQYF.